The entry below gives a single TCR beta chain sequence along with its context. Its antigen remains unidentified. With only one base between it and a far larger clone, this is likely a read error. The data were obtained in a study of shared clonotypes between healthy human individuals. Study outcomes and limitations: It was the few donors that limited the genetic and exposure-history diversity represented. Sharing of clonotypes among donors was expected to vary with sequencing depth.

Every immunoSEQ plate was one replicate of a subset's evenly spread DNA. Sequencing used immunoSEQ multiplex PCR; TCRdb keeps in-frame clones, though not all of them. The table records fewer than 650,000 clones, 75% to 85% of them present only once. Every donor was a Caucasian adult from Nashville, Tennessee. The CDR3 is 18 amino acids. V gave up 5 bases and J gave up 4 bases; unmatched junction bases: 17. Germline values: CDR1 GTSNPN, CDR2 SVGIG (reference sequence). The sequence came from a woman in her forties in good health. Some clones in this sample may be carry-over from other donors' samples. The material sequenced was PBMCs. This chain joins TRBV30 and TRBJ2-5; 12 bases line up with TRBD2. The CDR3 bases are TGTGCCTGGGGCCTATCTAGCGGGAGGGCCTGGTGGGGAGAGACCCAGTACTTC. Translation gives CAWGLSSGRAWWGETQYF.